This is a list of T cell receptor beta chains from one sample in a study of shared clonotypes between healthy human individuals. Sequencing used immunoSEQ multiplex PCR; TCRdb keeps in-frame clones, though not all of them. The table records around 980,000 clones, 75% to 85% of them present only once. Sequenced material: memory CD4+ T cells from PBMCs. The receptors here all came from a man between 18 and 29 years old in good health. Some clones in this sample may be carry-over from other donors' samples. Each CDR3 is given with its conserved first and last residue. D genes are given only for firm matches. Expanded clones get a size class; other rows say once, few or many, or leave the size out.

cdr3_aa,cdr3_nt,clone_size,j_call,v_call,d_call
CASSTTGTGITDTQYF,TGTGCCAGCAGCACCACCGGGACAGGGATCACAGATACGCAGTATTTT,.,TRBJ2-3,TRBV21-1,.
CASSFGGRRQYF,TGTGCCAGCAGTTTCGGGGGGAGAAGGCAGTATTTT,.,TRBJ2-3,TRBV28,TRBD2
CASRSAPGIANRWETQYF,TGCGCCAGCAGGTCCGCGCCAGGGATAGCGAATCGTTGGGAGACCCAGTACTTC,.,TRBJ2-5,TRBV5-1,.
CASGQGASTEAFF,TGTGCCAGCGGACAGGGGGCGAGCACTGAAGCTTTCTTT,few,TRBJ1-1,TRBV28,TRBD1
CAISESGLMNTEAFF,TGTGCCATCAGTGAGTCGGGACTGATGAACACTGAAGCTTTCTTT,few,TRBJ1-1,TRBV10-3,.
CASSLVTGTGDGYTF,TGTGCCAGCAGCTTGGTGACAGGGACAGGGGATGGCTACACCTTC,few,TRBJ1-2,TRBV5-6,TRBD1
CASSEDGVVSKNIQYF,TGTGCCAGCAGTGAAGATGGGGTAGTGTCCAAAAACATTCAGTACTTC,many,TRBJ2-4,TRBV2,.
CASSLRRSLDTQYF,TGTGCCAGCAGCTTAAGGAGGTCCCTGGATACGCAGTATTTT,.,TRBJ2-3,TRBV7-2,.
CASLRTSGMGEQFF,TGTGCCAGTCTAAGGACTAGCGGGATGGGTGAGCAGTTCTTC,.,TRBJ2-1,TRBV7-8,TRBD2
CASSLAATNRGGEQFF,TGCGCCAGCAGCTTGGCTGCAACAAATCGCGGCGGCGAGCAGTTCTTC,.,TRBJ2-1,TRBV5-1,.
CASSLKSGMGTDTQYF,TGTGCCAGCAGCCTAAAAAGCGGGATGGGCACAGATACGCAGTATTTT,.,TRBJ2-3,TRBV7-3,TRBD2
CASRGTKSNEQFF,TGTGCCAGCAGGGGGACTAAGTCTAATGAGCAGTTCTTC,.,TRBJ2-1,TRBV28,TRBD2
CASSLSSGEETQYF,TGCGCCAGCAGCCTTTCCTCGGGAGAGGAGACCCAGTACTTC,.,TRBJ2-5,TRBV5-1,.
CASSLTAGASNEQFF,TGTGCCAGCAGCTTAACGGCGGGAGCGTCGAATGAGCAGTTCTTC,.,TRBJ2-1,TRBV7-2,TRBD2
CASSSRRKNTEAFF,TGTGCCAGCAGCTCCCGACGGAAGAACACTGAAGCTTTCTTT,.,TRBJ1-1,TRBV7-2,.
CSIQAGGPYEQYF,TGCAGCATCCAAGCGGGAGGGCCCTACGAGCAGTACTTC,once,TRBJ2-7,TRBV29-1,TRBD2
CASSDTSSTDTQYF,TGTGCCAGCAGTGACACCTCTAGCACAGATACGCAGTATTTT,.,TRBJ2-3,TRBV28,.
CASSVGQSQGDTQYF,TGTGCCAGCAGCGTAGGGCAGTCCCAGGGAGATACGCAGTATTTT,.,TRBJ2-3,TRBV9,.
CALRCRGCYEQYF,TGTGCCCTTCGGTGCAGGGGTTGCTACGAGCAGTACTTC,.,TRBJ2-7,TRBV6-1,.
CASSLVALSEYGYTF,TGTGCCAGCAGCTTGGTAGCTCTGTCCGAATATGGCTACACCTTC,.,TRBJ1-2,TRBV5-5,.
CASSLVEGGETQYF,TGCGCCAGCAGCTTGGTGGAGGGAGGGGAGACCCAGTACTTC,.,TRBJ2-5,TRBV5-1,TRBD2
CASSRDAATNEKLFF,TGTGCCAGCAGCCGTGACGCGGCAACTAATGAAAAACTGTTTTTT,.,TRBJ1-4,TRBV7-9,.
CATRRSGQGHEQYF,TGTGCCACCAGGAGGAGCGGCCAGGGCCACGAGCAGTACTTC,.,TRBJ2-7,TRBV6-6,.
CASSLGGGAYGYTF,TGCGCCAGCAGCTTGGGAGGGGGGGCCTATGGCTACACCTTC,.,TRBJ1-2,TRBV5-1,.
CASTQREWGLAGYSDTQYF,TGTGCCAGCACCCAAAGGGAGTGGGGACTAGCGGGATACTCAGATACGCAGTATTTT,.,TRBJ2-3,TRBV28,TRBD2
CASSLEAEINYGYTF,TGTGCCAGCAGCTTAGAAGCGGAGATAAACTATGGCTACACCTTC,.,TRBJ1-2,TRBV11-2,.
CASSLWAGNYEQYF,TGTGCCAGCAGCTTGTGGGCGGGAAATTACGAGCAGTACTTC,.,TRBJ2-7,TRBV5-4,.
CASSFLDNSGNTIYF,TGTGCCAGCAGCTTCCTCGACAACTCTGGAAACACCATATATTTT,.,TRBJ1-3,TRBV5-4,.
CASSRGYSYEQYF,TGTGCCAGCAGTCGAGGGTACTCCTACGAGCAGTACTTC,.,TRBJ2-7,TRBV5-4,.
CASSMGREGLAKNIQYF,TGTGCCAGTAGTATGGGGCGGGAGGGACTAGCCAAAAACATTCAGTACTTC,.,TRBJ2-4,TRBV19,TRBD2
CASLSPATNEKLFF,TGTGCCAGCCTATCCCCTGCAACTAATGAAAAACTGTTTTTT,.,TRBJ1-4,TRBV28,.
CASSLDVDGGYTF,TGTGCCAGCAGCTTAGATGTAGATGGTGGCTACACCTTC,.,TRBJ1-2,TRBV7-9,.
CASSPGDTQYF,TGTGCCAGCTCACCAGGAGATACGCAGTATTTT,few,TRBJ2-3,TRBV18,.
CASSRISGEQFF,TGTGCCAGCAGTCGTATTAGCGGGGAGCAGTTCTTC,.,TRBJ2-1,TRBV27,TRBD2
CASSLTGVSGNTIYF,TGCGCCAGCAGCCTGACAGGGGTCTCTGGAAACACCATATATTTT,once,TRBJ1-3,TRBV5-1,TRBD1
CRAGEVVTEAFF,TGCAGAGCGGGGGAAGTCGTCACTGAAGCTTTCTTT,few,TRBJ1-1,TRBV29-1,.
CSVGNYNEQFF,TGCAGCGTTGGGAACTACAATGAGCAGTTCTTC,.,TRBJ2-1,TRBV29-1,.
CAISGSGSPADTQYF,TGTGCCATCAGTGGCAGCGGGAGTCCGGCAGATACGCAGTATTTT,.,TRBJ2-3,TRBV10-3,TRBD2
CASSEGQNYGYTF,TGCGCCAGCTCCGAAGGACAGAACTATGGCTACACCTTC,.,TRBJ1-2,TRBV5-1,.
CASARFQYNEQFF,TGTGCCAGCGCGCGGTTCCAATACAATGAGCAGTTCTTC,.,TRBJ2-1,TRBV28,.
CASSSGGNGYTF,TGTGCCAGCAGTTCAGGAGGGAATGGCTACACCTTC,.,TRBJ1-2,TRBV28,.
CASRVWQTNTEAFF,TGTGCCAGCAGGGTGTGGCAGACAAACACTGAAGCTTTCTTT,.,TRBJ1-1,TRBV5-4,.
CASSLEVIRGTEAFF,TGTGCCAGCAGCTTAGAAGTGATCCGGGGCACTGAAGCTTTCTTT,.,TRBJ1-1,TRBV11-2,.
CATSREQGSSYEQYF,TGTGCCACCAGCAGAGAACAGGGGAGCTCCTACGAGCAGTACTTC,.,TRBJ2-7,TRBV15,TRBD1
CASLGGNEKLFF,TGCGCCAGCCTCGGCGGGAATGAAAAACTGTTTTTT,.,TRBJ1-4,TRBV10-2,.
CASSMTRGSGIQYF,TGTGCCAGTAGTATGACTCGGGGTTCAGGCATTCAGTACTTC,.,TRBJ2-4,TRBV19,.
CASRMGGAGTGELFF,TGTGCCAGCCGTATGGGGGGGGCGGGCACCGGGGAGCTGTTTTTT,once,TRBJ2-2,TRBV28,.
CASSLGWTSTDTQYF,TGTGCCAGCAGCTTGGGGTGGACTAGCACAGATACGCAGTATTTT,.,TRBJ2-3,TRBV5-4,.
CASSSRRQGSYNSPLHF,TGTGCCAGCAGCTCCCGAAGACAGGGCTCCTATAATTCACCCCTCCACTTT,.,TRBJ1-6,TRBV28,TRBD1
CASSLSPQRPPYEQYF,TGTGCCAGCAGCTTATCCCCCCAGCGACCACCCTACGAGCAGTACTTC,.,TRBJ2-7,TRBV7-8,.
CASSLVGHGSPGNTIYF,TGTGCCAGCAGCTTAGTGGGGCACGGGTCGCCTGGAAACACCATATATTTT,.,TRBJ1-3,TRBV11-2,.
CASSSLIISGSSTDTQYF,TGTGCCAGCAGCTCCTTGATAATTAGCGGGAGCAGCACAGATACGCAGTATTTT,few,TRBJ2-3,TRBV5-6,TRBD2
CASTRDREIIGQYF,TGTGCCAGCACCCGGGACAGGGAGATCATTGGGCAGTACTTC,.,TRBJ2-7,TRBV7-8,TRBD1